The source of this TCR beta chain is a study of shared clonotypes between healthy human individuals. Findings and caveats of the study: A handful of donors held approximately 4.5% of naive CD4 clonotypes in common.

The sample holds one count of this clone. Its antigen is as yet unknown. The V gene lost 3 bases and the J gene lost 0 bases, with 9 bases spanning the gap. CDR1 and CDR2 (germline): MNHEY, SVGAGI. This CDR3 has 14 amino acids. The data were produced by immunoSEQ multiplex PCR, yet TCRdb's version contains in-frame clones alone and is incomplete. The sample includes over a million clones, roughly 96% of them seen just once. The specimen was naive CD4+ T cells sorted from blood. The sample's subset: CD45RA+ positively selected. The TCR comes from a man under 40 in good health. This sequence joins TRBV6-5 and TRBJ2-7; D unresolved. CDR3 coding DNA: TGTGCCAGCAGTTATTGGCAGAACTCCTACGAGCAGTACTTC. This translates into CASSYWQNSYEQYF.